The T cell receptor (beta chain) under discussion was sequenced for a study of T cell repertoires in cytomegalovirus infection. Background on the study: CMV infection together with matching HLA type was indicated by public TCR beta signatures.

This clonotype showed up many times. What it binds is unknown. Study conclusions and caveats: Individuals carrying CMV plus the relevant HLA were identified by cumulative frequency of public TCR beta families. In two of eight donors, the top clonotype was HLA-C-restricted CMV-specific.

In TCRdb, the reads were re-called with MiXCR into one record per CDR3 protein. The sample has about 320,000 distinct CDR3 sequences, 9.5% seen once. Germline V gene sequence: CDR1 SGHTA, CDR2 FQGNSA. The CDR3 spans 13 residues. The V and J ends lost 5 bases and 6 bases, in that order; junction bases with no gene match: 6. The chain joins TRBV7-2 to TRBJ1-2, with TRBD1 identical over 7 bases. The material sequenced was PBMCs. The origin of this receptor is a human donor in good health (CMV status not recorded). Some clones in this sample may be carry-over from other donors' samples. The CDR3 sequence: CASSDRGRHGYTF. CDR3 nucleotides: TGTGCCAGCAGCGATAGGGGGCGACATGGCTACACCTTC.